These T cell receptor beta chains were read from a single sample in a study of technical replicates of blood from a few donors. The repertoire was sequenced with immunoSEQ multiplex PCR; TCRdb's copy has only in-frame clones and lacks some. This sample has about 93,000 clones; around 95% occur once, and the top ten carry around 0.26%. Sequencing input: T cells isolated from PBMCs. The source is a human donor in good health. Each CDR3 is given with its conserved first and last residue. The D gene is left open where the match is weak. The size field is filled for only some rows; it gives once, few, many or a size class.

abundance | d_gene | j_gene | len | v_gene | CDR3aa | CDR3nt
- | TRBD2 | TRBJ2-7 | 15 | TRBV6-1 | CASSENLAGSYEQYF | TGTGCCAGCAGTGAGAATCTAGCGGGATCCTACGAGCAGTACTTC
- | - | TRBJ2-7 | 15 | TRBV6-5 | CASRLVVAGHYEQYF | TGTGCCAGCAGATTAGTAGTGGCAGGGCATTACGAGCAGTACTTC
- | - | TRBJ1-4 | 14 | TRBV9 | CASSAQGSNEKLFF | TGTGCCAGCAGCGCACAGGGATCTAATGAAAAACTGTTTTTT
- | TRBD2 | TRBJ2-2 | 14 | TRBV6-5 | CASNPSGSTGELFF | TGTGCCAGCAACCCTAGCGGTAGCACCGGGGAGCTGTTTTTT
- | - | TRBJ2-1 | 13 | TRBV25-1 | CASSLGGDNEQFF | TGTGCCAGCAGTCTGGGGGGAGACAATGAGCAGTTCTTC
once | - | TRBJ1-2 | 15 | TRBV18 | CASSPVGRADYGYTF | TGTGCCAGCTCACCAGTCGGCAGGGCGGACTATGGCTACACCTTC
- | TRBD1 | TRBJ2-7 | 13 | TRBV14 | CASSQQGVGEQYF | TGTGCCAGCAGCCAGCAGGGGGTTGGTGAGCAGTACTTC
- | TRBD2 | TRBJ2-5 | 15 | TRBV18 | CASSPGGAGLETQYF | TGTGCCAGCTCACCGGGAGGGGCGGGATTGGAGACCCAGTACTTC
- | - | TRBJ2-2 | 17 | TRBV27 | CASRPMTGRWLAGELFF | TGTGCCAGCCGACCGATGACAGGCCGGTGGCTCGCCGGGGAGCTGTTTTTT
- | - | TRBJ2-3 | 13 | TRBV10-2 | CASSPGLIDTQYF | TGCGCCAGCAGCCCCGGACTAATAGATACGCAGTATTTT
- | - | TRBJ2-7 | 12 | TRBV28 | CASSFLSYEQYF | TGTGCCAGCAGTTTTCTTTCCTACGAGCAGTACTTC
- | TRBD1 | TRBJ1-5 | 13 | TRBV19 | CASRGTGNQPQHF | TGTGCCAGTAGAGGGACAGGGAATCAGCCCCAGCATTTT
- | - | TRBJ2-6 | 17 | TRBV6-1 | CASSEMVSASGANVLTF | TGTGCCAGCAGTGAAATGGTCAGCGCCTCTGGGGCCAACGTCCTGACTTTC
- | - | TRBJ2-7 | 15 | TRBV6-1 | CASREGQSSSYEQYF | TGTGCCAGCAGGGAGGGACAGAGTAGCTCCTACGAGCAGTACTTC
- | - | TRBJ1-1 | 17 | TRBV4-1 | CASSYWTKQGRGTEAFF | TGCGCCAGCAGCTATTGGACCAAACAGGGACGGGGCACTGAAGCTTTCTTT
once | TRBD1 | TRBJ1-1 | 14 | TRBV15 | CATSRDRGDTEAFF | TGTGCCACCAGCAGGGACAGGGGGGACACTGAAGCTTTCTTT
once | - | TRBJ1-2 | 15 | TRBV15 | CATSYARGVNYGYTF | TGTGCCACCTCTTACGCAAGGGGTGTTAACTATGGCTACACCTTC
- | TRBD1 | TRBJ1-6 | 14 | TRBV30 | CAWSVGTGGSPLHF | TGTGCCTGGAGTGTAGGGACAGGGGGTTCACCCCTCCACTTT
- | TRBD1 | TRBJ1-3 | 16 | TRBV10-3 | CAIGYPTGLSGNTIYF | TGTGCCATCGGTTACCCGACAGGGCTCTCTGGAAACACCATATATTTT
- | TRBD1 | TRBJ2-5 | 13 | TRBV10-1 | CASSGDSSGTQYF | TGCGCCAGCAGTGGGGACAGTTCGGGGACCCAGTACTTC
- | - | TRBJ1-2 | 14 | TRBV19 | CASSIIGINYGYTF | TGTGCCAGTAGTATAATCGGGATAAACTATGGCTACACCTTC
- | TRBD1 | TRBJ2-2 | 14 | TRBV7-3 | CASSLGTGTGELFF | TGTGCCAGCAGCCTCGGGACAGGGACCGGGGAGCTGTTTTTT
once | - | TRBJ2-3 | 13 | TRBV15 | CATSLGLDDTQYF | TGTGCCACCTCCCTTGGACTGGACGATACGCAGTATTTT
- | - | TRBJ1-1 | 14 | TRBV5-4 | CASSFQQGYTEAFF | TGTGCCAGCAGCTTCCAACAGGGTTACACTGAAGCTTTCTTT
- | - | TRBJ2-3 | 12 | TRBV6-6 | CASSSGTDTQYF | TGTGCCAGCAGTTCAGGGACAGATACGCAGTATTTT
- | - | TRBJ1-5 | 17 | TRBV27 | CASSDSTGTNSNQPQHF | TGTGCCAGCAGTGATTCGACCGGGACAAATAGCAATCAGCCCCAGCATTTT
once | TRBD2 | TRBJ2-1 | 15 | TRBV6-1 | CASSVRGGGYNEQFF | TGTGCCAGCAGTGTTCGCGGGGGGGGATACAATGAGCAGTTCTTC
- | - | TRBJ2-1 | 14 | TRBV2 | CASTAGGGDNEQFF | TGTGCCAGCACGGCTGGAGGGGGCGACAATGAGCAGTTCTTC
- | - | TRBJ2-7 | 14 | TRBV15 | CATQKEQGTYEQYF | TGTGCCACCCAGAAGGAACAGGGCACCTACGAGCAGTACTTC
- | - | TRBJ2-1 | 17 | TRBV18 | CASSPPRASAKEDEQFF | TGTGCCAGCTCACCTCCACGAGCTAGCGCCAAGGAGGATGAGCAGTTCTTC
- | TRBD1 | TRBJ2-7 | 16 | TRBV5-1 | CASSLVLGTGGGEQYF | TGCGCCAGCAGCTTGGTCTTGGGGACAGGGGGAGGGGAGCAGTACTTC
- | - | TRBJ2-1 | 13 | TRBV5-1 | CASSLASPTEQFF | TGCGCCAGCAGCTTGGCCTCCCCTACGGAGCAGTTCTTC